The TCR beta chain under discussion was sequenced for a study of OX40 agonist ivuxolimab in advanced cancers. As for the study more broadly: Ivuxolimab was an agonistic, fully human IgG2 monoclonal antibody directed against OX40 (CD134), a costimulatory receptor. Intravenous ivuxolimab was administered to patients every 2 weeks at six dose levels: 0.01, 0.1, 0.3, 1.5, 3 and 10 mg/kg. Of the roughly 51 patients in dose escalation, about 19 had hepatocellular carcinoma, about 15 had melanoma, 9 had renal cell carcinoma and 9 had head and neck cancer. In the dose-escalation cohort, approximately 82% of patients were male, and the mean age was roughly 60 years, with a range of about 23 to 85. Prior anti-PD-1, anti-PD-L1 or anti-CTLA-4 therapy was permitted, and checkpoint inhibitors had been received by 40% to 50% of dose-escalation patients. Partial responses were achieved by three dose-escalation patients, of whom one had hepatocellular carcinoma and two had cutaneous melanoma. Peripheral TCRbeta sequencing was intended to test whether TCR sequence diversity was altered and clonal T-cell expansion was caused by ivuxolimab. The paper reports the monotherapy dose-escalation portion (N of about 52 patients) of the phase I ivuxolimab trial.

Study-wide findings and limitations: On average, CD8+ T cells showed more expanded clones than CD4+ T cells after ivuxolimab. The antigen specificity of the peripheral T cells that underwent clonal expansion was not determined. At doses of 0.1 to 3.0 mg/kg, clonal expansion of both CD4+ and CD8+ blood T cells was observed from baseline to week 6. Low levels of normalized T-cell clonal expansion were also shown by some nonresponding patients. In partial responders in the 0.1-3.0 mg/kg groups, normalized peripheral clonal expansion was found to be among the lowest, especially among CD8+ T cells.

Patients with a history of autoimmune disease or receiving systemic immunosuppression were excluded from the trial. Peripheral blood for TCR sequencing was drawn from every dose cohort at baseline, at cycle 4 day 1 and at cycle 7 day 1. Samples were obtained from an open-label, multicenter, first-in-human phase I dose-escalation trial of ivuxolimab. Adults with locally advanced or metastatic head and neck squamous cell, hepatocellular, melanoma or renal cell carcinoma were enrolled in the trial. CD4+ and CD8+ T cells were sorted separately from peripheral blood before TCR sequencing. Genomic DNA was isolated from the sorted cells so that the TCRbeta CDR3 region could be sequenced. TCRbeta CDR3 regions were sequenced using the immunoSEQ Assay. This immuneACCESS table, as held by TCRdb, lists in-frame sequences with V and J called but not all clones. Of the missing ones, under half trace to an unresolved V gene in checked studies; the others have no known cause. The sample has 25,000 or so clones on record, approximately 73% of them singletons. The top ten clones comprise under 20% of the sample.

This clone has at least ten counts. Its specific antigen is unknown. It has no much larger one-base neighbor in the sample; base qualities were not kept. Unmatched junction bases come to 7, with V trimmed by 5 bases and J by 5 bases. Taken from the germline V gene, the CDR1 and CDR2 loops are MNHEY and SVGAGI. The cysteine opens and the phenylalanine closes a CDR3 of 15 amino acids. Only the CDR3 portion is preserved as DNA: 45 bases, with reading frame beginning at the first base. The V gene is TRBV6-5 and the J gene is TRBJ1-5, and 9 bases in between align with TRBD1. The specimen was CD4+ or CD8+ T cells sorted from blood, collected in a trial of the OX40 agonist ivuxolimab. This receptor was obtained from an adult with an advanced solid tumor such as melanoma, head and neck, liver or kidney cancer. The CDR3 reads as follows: CASSKTGGGDQPQHF. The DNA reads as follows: TGTGCCAGCAGTAAAACAGGGGGCGGGGATCAGCCCCAGCATTTT.